The entry below gives a single T cell receptor (beta chain) sequence along with its context. Antigen specificity is unknown. This table comes from immunoSEQ multiplex PCR, and its TCRdb copy is limited to in-frame clones, with some not included. The data hold tens of thousands of clones, with 84% observed a single time. The data were taken from a study of OX40 agonist ivuxolimab in advanced cancers. Whole-study context: Recorded diagnoses for dose-escalation patients were hepatocellular carcinoma, melanoma, renal cell or head and neck cancer. Study-wide results and limits: Clones of CD4+ and CD8+ blood T cells grew by week 6 at doses of 0.1 to 3.0 mg/kg.

The CDR3 runs to 16 residues. CDR1 SGDLS and CDR2 YYNGEE come from the germline V gene. V lost 7 bases to trimming and J lost 0 bases; unmatched junction nucleotides: 8. The V call is TRBV9, the J call TRBJ1-5, with 9 bases matching TRBD1. Sequences were derived from CD4+ or CD8+ T cells sorted from blood, sampled in a trial of the OX40 agonist ivuxolimab. The receptor was isolated from an adult with an advanced solid tumor such as melanoma, head and neck, liver or kidney cancer. The CDR3 DNA sequence: TGTGCCAGCTCCGGAGGACAGGGGAATAGCAATCAGCCCCAGCATTTT. This codes for CASSGGQGNSNQPQHF.